This paragraph covers one TCR beta chain sequence. Its recognized antigen is unknown. No base qualities exist here, and no much larger clone lies one base off it. This record belongs to a study of blood T cell repertoires in COVID-19 (dated by TCRdb to the early 2020s). Background for the entire study: Samples covering the acute and convalescent phases of COVID-19 were provided by collaborators in the United States, Italy and Spain. Subjects who had been exposed to COVID-19, were actively infected with it, or had recovered from it provided the deeply sampled blood TCRbeta repertoires that made up the dataset. Where available, HLA class I and class II types were taken from metadata supplied by the sample provider and were not determined by assay-based typing. The repertoires were made available in a free public database intended to serve as a resource for research on the immune response to SARS-CoV-2. The samples were drawn from two sources: the first 160 participants of the ongoing ImmuneRACE study, and 1,254 subjects contributed by 6 global collaborators. Sample metadata almost always included a de-identified subject ID, COVID-19 status, age in years and sex. The prospective study material was composed of cDNA or gDNA derived from T cells, B-cell-depleted T cells, or PBMCs. Paper-wide results and their limitations: The quantity of clinical and demographic metadata differed by source and by participant and was supplied without curation.

The immunoSEQ Assay, a bias-controlled multiplex PCR, was used to amplify TCRbeta CDR3 regions from genomic DNA. The paper's processing steps were these. Within the assay, amplification of reference gene primers was used to estimate how many nucleated cells each sample contained. To quantify the absolute abundance of each unique TCRbeta CDR3 rearrangement, sequence reads were collapsed and filtered. For each sample, productive Simpson clonality was calculated as the square root of Simpson's diversity index across productive rearrangements. TCRdb holds this immuneACCESS table with in-frame rearrangements only. Some clones are missing; in checked studies, unresolved V genes explain under half, and the rest has no known cause. V, J and clone size are taken as reported in that table, and D and trimming were inferred from the DNA itself. The table for this sample lists 240,000 or so clones; 86% of them were counted only once. The biggest ten clones account for approximately 3.5% of the sample.

V is clipped by 1 base and J by 14 bases, and the sequence between their germline boundaries is 6 bases long. Based on the germline V gene (reference sequence), the CDR1 and CDR2 sequences are GTSNPN and SVGIG. From its cysteine to its phenylalanine, the CDR3 spans 9 amino acids. The entry retains the CDR3 DNA only, 27 bases that are in frame from base 1. Enrolling through a virtual design, the prospective study's participants ranged in age from roughly 18 to 89 years and lived across 20 to 30 United States geographic areas. In the prospective study, cohorts were assigned on the basis of participant-reported clinical history obtained from a screening survey and a study questionnaire. In the prospective study, whole blood, serum and a nasopharyngeal or oropharyngeal swab were collected from each participant by mobile phlebotomists. Additional blood draws and questionnaires over an approximately two-month period could optionally be provided by prospective study participants. Blood samples from the prospective study were shipped frozen or at room temperature prior to DNA extraction.

The source material was PBMCs or T cells enriched from blood (not recorded which). The chain is encoded by TRBV30 joined to TRBJ2-1, with the D gene not confidently named. This receptor was obtained from a woman between 40 and 55 years old with acute COVID-19. The DNA sequence is TGTGCCTGGAGTGGCCCTAAGTTCTTC. Its protein reads: CAWSGPKFF. When the CDR3 is completed using the reference TRBV30 and TRBJ2-1 genes on either side, the full variable domain is SQTIHQWPATLVQPVGSPLSLECTVEGTSNPNLYWYRQAAGRGLQLLFYSVGIGQISSEVPQNLSASRPQDRQFILSSKKLLLSDSGFYLCAWSGPKFFGPGTRLTVL.